The rows below give T cell receptor beta chains drawn from one sample of a study of blood T cell repertoires in COVID-19. Clones were sequenced by immunoSEQ multiplex PCR, and TCRdb holds only the in-frame ones, with some missing. The table shows 50,000 to 80,000 clones, with around 80% occurring only once. Sequencing input: peripheral blood. All receptors derive from a woman aged 60 to 75 with acute or convalescent COVID-19. CDR3s include the opening cysteine and the closing phenylalanine or tryptophan. D genes are given only for firm matches. Some rows mark clone size as missing; the rest say once, few, many or name a class of expanded clone.

>TRBJ1-1|-|TRBV3-1/TRBV3-2|once
TGTGCCAGCAGCCAGTTCCTCGAGACTGAAGCTTTCTTT
CASSQFLETEAFF
>TRBJ2-7|-|TRBV7-8|-
TGTGCCAGCAGCTTACCGGGGATTGGTTTAGGATACGAGCAGTACTTC
CASSLPGIGLGYEQYF
>TRBJ1-1|-|TRBV5-1|-
TGCGCCAGCAGCTTGAGTATTTCGGGGTCCGACACTGAAGCTTTCTTT
CASSLSISGSDTEAFF
>TRBJ2-3|TRBD2|TRBV6-2/TRBV6-3|once
TGTGCCAGCAGTTACGGGGCGGGGGGGCCTGAAGATACGCAGTATTTT
CASSYGAGGPEDTQYF
>TRBJ1-5|-|TRBV27|-
TGTGCCAGCATTAACGGGGGGGATAGCAATCAGCCCCAGCATTTT
CASINGGDSNQPQHF
>TRBJ1-5|TRBD1|TRBV9|-
TGTGCCAGCAGCCGGGACAGTCTAGATCAGCCCCAGCATTTT
CASSRDSLDQPQHF
>TRBJ2-4|-|TRBV2|-
TGTGCCAGCAGTGAAGAATATGTGTTCCCCAAAAACATTCAGTACTTC
CASSEEYVFPKNIQYF
>TRBJ1-1|-|TRBV30|-
TGTGCCTGGAAGGCAGGAACAAACACTGAAGCTTTCTTT
CAWKAGTNTEAFF
>TRBJ1-6|-|TRBV4-1|few
TGCGCCAGCAGCCAAGGCCCGGCGGGTAATTCACCCCTCCACTTT
CASSQGPAGNSPLHF
>TRBJ1-2|TRBD1|TRBV5-4|-
TGTGCCAGCAGCTTGGCAGGGGGAAATTCCTATGGCTACACCTTC
CASSLAGGNSYGYTF
>TRBJ1-4|-|TRBV21-1|-
TGTGCCAGCAGTGACTTCGGCCCTAGGCCTAATGAAAAACTGTTTTTT
CASSDFGPRPNEKLFF
>TRBJ2-7|-|TRBV7-8|-
TGTGCCAGCAGCTATCGGGTCTCGGGTTTAAACGAGCAGTACTTC
CASSYRVSGLNEQYF
>TRBJ1-6|-|TRBV11-2|-
TGTGCCAGCAGCTTAGGCACGGGGGATTCACCCCTCCACTTT
CASSLGTGDSPLHF
>TRBJ2-7|TRBD2|TRBV30|-
TGTGCCTGGAGCTCGGGGGGATACCACGAGCAGTACTTC
CAWSSGGYHEQYF